What follows are 32 T cell receptor beta chains derived from one specimen sequenced in a study of T cell clusters in autoimmune cytopenias. Each sample's input was 250 to 300 ng genomic DNA, 30,000 to 45,000 genome equivalents. One tube held mixed TRB-A and TRB-B primer pools for touch-down PCR. TCRdb re-called the multiplex PCR reads and shows each CDR3 protein once, DNA omitted. In all, the sample yields more than 1,500 distinct CDR3 sequences. In addition, the sample was reused for a study of T cell repertoires in aging, cancer and after chemotherapy.

Sequencing was performed on peripheral blood. Receptor source: a human donor with chronic lymphocytic leukemia.

CDR3 residues: CASSLASRERSPLHF. The chain employs TRBV12-3 or TRBV12-4 and TRBJ1-6. The CDR3 length is 15 residues.

This clonotype is medium-sized by frequency. The chain couples TRBV7-9 to TRBJ1-2; TCRdb outputs TRBD1, but without DNA this stays unchecked. The CDR3 contains 14 residues. In germline, CDR1 is SEHNR, CDR2 FQNEAQ (reference sequence). CDR3 in amino acids: CASSFSGVNYGYTF.

This clonotype registers medium-sized (0.01 to 0.1%) by frequency. The J gene is TRBJ1-5, the V gene TRBV6-6. CDR1 is MNHNY, CDR2 SVGAGI, per germline (reference sequence). The CDR3 consists of 14 residues. CDR3 residues: CASSSQRSNQPQHF.

According to its frequency, this clonotype is medium-sized. The rearrangement uses TRBV30 and TRBJ2-1. The CDR3 totals 17 residues. Germline CDR1 and CDR2: GTSNPN and SVGIG (reference sequence). CDR3: CAWSVPAIGSSYNEQFF.

This clonotype is labeled medium-sized based on frequency. The chain couples TRBV30 to TRBJ2-1. CDR3 size: 13 residues. Germline CDR1 is GTSNPN and CDR2 is SVGIG (reference sequence). CDR3 sequence: CASDKSSYNEQFF.

Frequency places this clonotype as medium-sized. The chain joins TRBV6-5 to TRBJ1-1. The CDR3 is made up of 17 amino acids. Looked up from germline, CDR1 is MNHEY and CDR2 is SVGAGI. The CDR3: CASSYSNQGVMNTEAFF.

This clonotype is classed as medium-sized (0.01 to 0.1%) by frequency. The genes are TRBV12-3 or TRBV12-4 and TRBJ1-1. This CDR3 is built from 13 residues. CDR3 loop: CASSFGPVTEAFF.

This clonotype is medium-sized by frequency. The chain employs TRBV12-3 or TRBV12-4 and TRBJ1-5. The CDR3 is made up of 15 amino acids. The CDR3 protein is CASSLLGISNQPQHF.

This clonotype counts as medium-sized (0.01 to 0.1%) by frequency. This rearrangement joins TRBV7-9 to TRBJ2-3. The CDR3 length is 13 residues. The germline gives CDR1 SEHNR, CDR2 FQNEAQ (reference sequence). The CDR3 reads CASSLWGNVRQYF.

In terms of frequency, this clonotype is medium-sized. The rearrangement joins TRBV6-6 to TRBJ1-1. The CDR3 length is 12 residues. Per germline, CDR1 MNHNY and CDR2 SVGAGI (reference sequence). The CDR3 sequence: CANRQYDTEAFF.

Judged by frequency, this clonotype is large (0.1 to 1%). The chain uses TRBV29-1 and TRBJ2-1; TCRdb calls TRBD2, which cannot be checked without DNA. The CDR3 is 15 amino acids. Germline V gene data show CDR1 as SQVTM and CDR2 as ANQGSEA. CDR3 sequence: CSVARGGDLYNEQFF.

Measured by frequency, this clonotype is medium-sized. This chain connects TRBV6-6 to TRBJ1-1. The length of the CDR3 is 15 residues. From germline, CDR1 is MNHNY and CDR2 SVGAGI (reference sequence). CDR3 in amino acids: CASSYSGPRDTEAFF.

This clonotype is identified as medium-sized from frequency. The V gene is TRBV14, the J gene TRBJ1-1; no DNA is available, so the TRBD1 call from TCRdb remains unchecked. Germline CDR1 reads SGHDN; CDR2 reads FVKESK. The CDR3 is 15 residues long. This CDR3 is CASSHGGALGTEAFF.

J is TRBJ1-3 and V is TRBV20-1. The CDR3 consists of 14 residues. Germline V lookup: CDR1 DFQATT, CDR2 SNEGSKA (reference sequence). CDR3 sequence: CSARDGTSGNTIYF.

Considering frequency, this clonotype is medium-sized. This sequence joins TRBV6-4 and TRBJ2-3; TCRdb calls TRBD1, which cannot be checked without DNA. Germline V lookup: CDR1 MRHNA, CDR2 SNTAGT. This CDR3 is 15 amino acids long. The chain's CDR3 is CASSDQGEATDTQYF.

The chain combines TRBV11-2 with TRBJ1-4; TCRdb's assignment of TRBD1 cannot be checked, as there is no DNA. CDR1 is SGHAT and CDR2 is FQNNGV in the germline V gene. The CDR3 has 15 amino acids. The chain's CDR3 is CASSPMPLSDEKLFF.

Its frequency marks this clonotype as medium-sized. The chain has TRBV5-1 and TRBJ1-1; lacking DNA, the TRBD1 call made by TCRdb goes unchecked. The CDR3 sequence is 17 residues long. Germline loops: CDR1 SGHRS, CDR2 YFSETQ. CDR3 amino acids: CASSSGRGGSLSAEAFF.

The chain employs TRBV7-2 and TRBJ1-1; TCRdb's D call, TRBD1, is unchecked because there is no DNA. The CDR3 is made up of 15 amino acids. CDR1 is SGHTA, CDR2 FQGNSA, per germline. The CDR3 loop reads CASSRIGQGSGEAFF.

This clonotype counts as large by frequency. The V and J genes are TRBV6-5 and TRBJ2-2; TCRdb selects TRBD2, and the lack of DNA leaves this call unchecked. The CDR3 contains 16 residues. Germline V CDR1 and CDR2: MNHEY, SVGAGI. The CDR3 region is CASSAGTTLLTGELFF.

Judged by frequency, this clonotype is medium-sized. The V call is TRBV7-2, the J call TRBJ1-2; TCRdb picks TRBD1, but there is no DNA to check that call. Germline values: CDR1 SGHTA, CDR2 FQGNSA. This CDR3 is built from 15 residues. The CDR3 loop is CASSSPGRGASGYTF.

This clonotype is called medium-sized based on its frequency. The chain has TRBV30 and TRBJ1-6. This CDR3 is 16 amino acids long. Germline CDR1 reads GTSNPN; CDR2 reads SVGIG (reference sequence). The CDR3 loop is CAWRDPRNGLDSPLHF.

According to its frequency, this clonotype is medium-sized. The rearrangement joins TRBV6-1 to TRBJ2-7; the D call of TRBD2 rests on TCRdb alone, since no DNA is present to check it. This CDR3 region has 15 residues. Germline V gives CDR1 MNHNS, CDR2 SASEGT. The CDR3 reads CASSEEDSGSYEQYF.

This chain links TRBV7-6 with TRBJ2-7; TCRdb selects TRBD1, and the lack of DNA leaves this call unchecked. Per the germline V gene, CDR1 is SGHVS and CDR2 is FNYEAQ. CDR3 length: 14 residues. The CDR3: CASSSGPDYYEQYF.

By frequency, this clonotype registers medium-sized. V gene TRBV27 combines with J gene TRBJ1-1; TCRdb names TRBD1, which stays unverified in the absence of DNA. This CDR3 is built from 15 residues. Germline V gene lookup returns CDR1 MNHEY and CDR2 SMNVEV (reference sequence). CDR3 region: CASILPRQGATEAFF.

This clonotype is medium-sized by frequency. The rearrangement joins TRBV19 to TRBJ1-2; TCRdb's D gene call, TRBD1, goes unchecked for lack of DNA. CDR3 length: 15 residues. Per the germline V gene, CDR1 is LNHDA and CDR2 is SQIVND (reference sequence). The CDR3 protein is CASSIRGRNIWGYTF.

The gene calls are TRBV4-3 and TRBJ2-5. The CDR3 totals 12 residues. Germline V gene sequence: CDR1 LGHNA, CDR2 YSLEER. The CDR3 protein is CASSQDQETQYF.

The chain carries TRBV20-1 and TRBJ2-2; TCRdb outputs TRBD2, but without DNA this stays unchecked. Germline V gene sequence: CDR1 DFQATT, CDR2 SNEGSKA (reference sequence). The CDR3 sequence is 15 residues long. The CDR3 spells CSARVSGGLGGELFF.

This clonotype counts as medium-sized by frequency. The J gene is TRBJ2-3, the V gene TRBV6-2 or TRBV6-3; there is no DNA to check the TCRdb D call of TRBD1. The CDR3 consists of 19 residues. In germline, CDR1 is MNHEY, CDR2 SVGEGT. The chain's CDR3 is CASSYTSRAGAYITDTQYF.

This chain uses TRBV7-9 with TRBJ1-1; TCRdb gives TRBD1 as the D gene, but with no DNA this cannot be confirmed. The CDR3 covers 12 residues. The V gene's germline CDR1 is SEHNR and CDR2 FQNEAQ (reference sequence). CDR3 loop: CASSLAPGVAFF.

This clonotype is medium-sized by frequency. V is TRBV6-5 and J is TRBJ1-5. CDR1 is MNHEY, CDR2 SVGAGI, per germline. This CDR3 comprises 14 residues. The CDR3 reads CASRRDGSNQPQHF.

By frequency, this clonotype is medium-sized. The rearrangement joins TRBV12-3 or TRBV12-4 to TRBJ1-5; as DNA is missing, the TRBD1 call by TCRdb cannot be tested. This CDR3 has 14 residues. The CDR3 reads CASRGGGGNQPQHF.

This clonotype is classed as large (0.1 to 1%) by frequency. This chain joins TRBV29-1 and TRBJ2-4; TCRdb outputs TRBD2, but without DNA this stays unchecked. The V gene's germline CDR1 is SQVTM and CDR2 ANQGSEA. This CDR3 comprises 17 residues. The CDR3 protein is CSFTGPLFSLAKNIQYF.